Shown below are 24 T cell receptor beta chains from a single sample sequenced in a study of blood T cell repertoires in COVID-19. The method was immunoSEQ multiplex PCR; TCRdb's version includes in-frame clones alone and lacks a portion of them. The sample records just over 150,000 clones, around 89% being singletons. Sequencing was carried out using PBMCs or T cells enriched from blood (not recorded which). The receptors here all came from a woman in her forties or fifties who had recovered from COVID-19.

The CDR3 DNA reads TGTGCCAGCAGGGTACAGGGGGCGGACTATGGCTACACCTTC. It specifies CASRVQGADYGYTF. This chain joins TRBV2 and TRBJ1-2; 9 bases are shared with TRBD1. V shed 6 bases and J 3 bases; nucleotides not matched to a gene: 5. CDR1 and CDR2 from the germline V gene are SNHLY and FYNNEI. The CDR3 totals 14 residues.

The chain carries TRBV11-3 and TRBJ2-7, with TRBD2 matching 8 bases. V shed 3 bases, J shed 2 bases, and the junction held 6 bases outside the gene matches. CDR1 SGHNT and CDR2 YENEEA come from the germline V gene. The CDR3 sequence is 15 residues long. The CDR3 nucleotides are TGTGCCAGCAGCTTCCTACTAGCGGATCCCTACGAGCAGTACTTC. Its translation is CASSFLLADPYEQYF.

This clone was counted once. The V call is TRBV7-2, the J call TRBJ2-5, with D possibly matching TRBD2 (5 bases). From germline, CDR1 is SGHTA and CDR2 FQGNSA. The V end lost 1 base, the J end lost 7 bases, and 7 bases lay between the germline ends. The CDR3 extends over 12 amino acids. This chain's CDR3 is CASSLGGATQYF. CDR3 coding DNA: TGTGCCAGCAGCTTAGGGGGAGCGACCCAGTACTTC.

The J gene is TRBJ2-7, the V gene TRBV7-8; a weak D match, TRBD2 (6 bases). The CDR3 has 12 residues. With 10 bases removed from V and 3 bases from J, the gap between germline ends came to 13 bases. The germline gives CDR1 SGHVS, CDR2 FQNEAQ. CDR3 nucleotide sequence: TGTGCCATCCTAGTCGGGGGCTACGAGCAGTACTTC. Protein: CAILVGGYEQYF.

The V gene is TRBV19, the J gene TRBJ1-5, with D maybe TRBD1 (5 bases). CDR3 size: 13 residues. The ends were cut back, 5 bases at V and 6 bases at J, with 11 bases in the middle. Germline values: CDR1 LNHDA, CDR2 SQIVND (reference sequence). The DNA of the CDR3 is TGTGCCAGTAGTTCCGGGGGTAGTCAGCCCCAGCATTTT. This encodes CASSSGGSQPQHF.

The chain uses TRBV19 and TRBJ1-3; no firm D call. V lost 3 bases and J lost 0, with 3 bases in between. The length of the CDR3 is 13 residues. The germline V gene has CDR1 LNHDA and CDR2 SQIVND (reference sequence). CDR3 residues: CASSISSGNTIYF. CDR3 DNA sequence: TGTGCCAGTAGTATTAGCTCTGGAAACACCATATATTTT. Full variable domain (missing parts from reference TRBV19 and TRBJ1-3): DGGITQSPKYLFRKEGQNVTLSCEQNLNHDAMYWYRQDPGQGLRLIYYSQIVNDFQKGDIAEGYSVSREKKESFPLTVTSAQKNPTAFYLCASSISSGNTIYFGEGSWLTVV.

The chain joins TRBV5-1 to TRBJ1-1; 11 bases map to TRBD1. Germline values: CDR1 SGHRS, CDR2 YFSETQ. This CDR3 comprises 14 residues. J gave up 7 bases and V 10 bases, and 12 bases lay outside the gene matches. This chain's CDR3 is CARGATGQGGEAFF. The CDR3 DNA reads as TGCGCCCGCGGGGCTACGGGACAGGGGGGTGAAGCTTTCTTT.

CDR3 sequence: CASSFSVDSSYNEQFF. CDR3 DNA sequence: TGTGCCAGCAGTTTTAGCGTAGACTCCTCTTACAATGAGCAGTTCTTC. The chain is built from TRBV27 and TRBJ2-1; perhaps TRBD2 as D (5 bases). The germline V gene has CDR1 MNHEY and CDR2 SMNVEV (reference sequence). V was cut by 3 bases and J by 4 bases, with 16 bases left in between. The CDR3 has 16 residues.

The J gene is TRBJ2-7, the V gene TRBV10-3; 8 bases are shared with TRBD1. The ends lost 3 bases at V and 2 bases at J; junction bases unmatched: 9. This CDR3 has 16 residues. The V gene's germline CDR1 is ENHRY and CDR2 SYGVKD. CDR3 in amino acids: CAISDAGQGLPYEQYF. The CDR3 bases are TGTGCCATCAGTGATGCCGGACAGGGCCTCCCCTACGAGCAGTACTTC.

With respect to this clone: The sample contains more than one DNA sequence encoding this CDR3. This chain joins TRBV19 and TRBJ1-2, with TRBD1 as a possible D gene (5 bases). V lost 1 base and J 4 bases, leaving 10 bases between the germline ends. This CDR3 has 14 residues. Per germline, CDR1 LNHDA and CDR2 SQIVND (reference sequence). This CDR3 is CASSIGQGAYGYTF. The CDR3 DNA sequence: TGTGCCAGTAGTATAGGCCAGGGTGCCTATGGCTACACCTTC.

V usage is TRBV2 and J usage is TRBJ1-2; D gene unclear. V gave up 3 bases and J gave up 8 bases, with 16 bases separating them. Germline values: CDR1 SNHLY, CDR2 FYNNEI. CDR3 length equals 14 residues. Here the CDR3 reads CASSEVLVPGGYTF. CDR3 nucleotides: TGTGCCAGCAGTGAGGTTTTGGTCCCGGGAGGCTACACCTTC. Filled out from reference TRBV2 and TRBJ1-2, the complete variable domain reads EPEVTQTPSHQVTQMGQEVILRCVPISNHLYFYWYRQILGQKVEFLVSFYNNEISEKSEIFDDQFSVERPDGSNFTLKIRSTKLEDSAMYFCASSEVLVPGGYTFGSGTRLTVV.

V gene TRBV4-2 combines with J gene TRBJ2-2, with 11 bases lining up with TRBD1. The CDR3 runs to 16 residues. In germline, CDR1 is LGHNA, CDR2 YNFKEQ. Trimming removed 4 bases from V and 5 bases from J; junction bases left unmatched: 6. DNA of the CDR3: TGTGCCAGCAGCCTCTGGACAGGGGGCGTAACCGGGGAGCTGTTTTTT. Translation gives CASSLWTGGVTGELFF.

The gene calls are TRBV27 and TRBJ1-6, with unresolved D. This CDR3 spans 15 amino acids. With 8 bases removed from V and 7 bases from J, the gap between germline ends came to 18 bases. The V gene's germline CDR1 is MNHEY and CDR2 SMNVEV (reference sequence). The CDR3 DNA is TGTGCCAGCCCGCCCAACGGGTTTTGGAATTCACCCCTCCACTTT. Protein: CASPPNGFWNSPLHF.

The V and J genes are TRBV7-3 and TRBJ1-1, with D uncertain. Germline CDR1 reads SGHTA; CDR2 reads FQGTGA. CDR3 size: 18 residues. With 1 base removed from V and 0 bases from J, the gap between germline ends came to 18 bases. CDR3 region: CASSLSQYPGYMNTEAFF. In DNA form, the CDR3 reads TGTGCCAGCAGCTTAAGTCAGTATCCCGGGTATATGAACACTGAAGCTTTCTTT.

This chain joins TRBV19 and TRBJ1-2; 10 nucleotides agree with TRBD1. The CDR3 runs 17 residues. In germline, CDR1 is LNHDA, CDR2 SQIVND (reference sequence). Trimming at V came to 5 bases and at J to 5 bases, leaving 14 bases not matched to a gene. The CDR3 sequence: CASSPWTGGIQEYGYTF. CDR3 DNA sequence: TGTGCCAGTAGTCCATGGACAGGGGGAATTCAAGAGTATGGCTACACCTTC. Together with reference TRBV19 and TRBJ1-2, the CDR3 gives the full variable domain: DGGITQSPKYLFRKEGQNVTLSCEQNLNHDAMYWYRQDPGQGLRLIYYSQIVNDFQKGDIAEGYSVSREKKESFPLTVTSAQKNPTAFYLCASSPWTGGIQEYGYTFGSGTRLTVV.

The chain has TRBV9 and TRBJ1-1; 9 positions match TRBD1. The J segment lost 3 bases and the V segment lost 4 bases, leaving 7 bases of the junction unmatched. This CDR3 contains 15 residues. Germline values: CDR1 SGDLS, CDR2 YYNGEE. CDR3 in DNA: TGTGCCAGCAGCTTCACAGGGGGCGGGTACACTGAAGCTTTCTTT. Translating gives CASSFTGGGYTEAFF.

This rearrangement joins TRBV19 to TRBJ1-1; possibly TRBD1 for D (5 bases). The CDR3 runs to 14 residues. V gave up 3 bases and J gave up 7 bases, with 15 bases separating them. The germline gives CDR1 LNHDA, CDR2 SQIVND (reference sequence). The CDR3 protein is CASSMDGMGGEAFF. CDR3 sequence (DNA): TGTGCCAGTAGTATGGACGGGATGGGGGGTGAAGCTTTCTTT.

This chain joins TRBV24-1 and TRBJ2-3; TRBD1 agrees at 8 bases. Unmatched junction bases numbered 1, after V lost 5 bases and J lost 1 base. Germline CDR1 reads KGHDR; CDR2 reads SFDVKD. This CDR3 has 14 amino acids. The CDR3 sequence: CATSGDRRTDTQYF. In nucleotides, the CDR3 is TGTGCCACCAGTGGGGACAGGCGCACAGATACGCAGTATTTT.

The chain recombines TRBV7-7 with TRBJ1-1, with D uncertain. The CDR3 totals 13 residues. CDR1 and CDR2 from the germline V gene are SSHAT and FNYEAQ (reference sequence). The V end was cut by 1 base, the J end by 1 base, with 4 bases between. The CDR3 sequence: CASSLGQNTEAFF. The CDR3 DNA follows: TGTGCCAGCAGCTTAGGGCAGAACACTGAAGCTTTCTTT.

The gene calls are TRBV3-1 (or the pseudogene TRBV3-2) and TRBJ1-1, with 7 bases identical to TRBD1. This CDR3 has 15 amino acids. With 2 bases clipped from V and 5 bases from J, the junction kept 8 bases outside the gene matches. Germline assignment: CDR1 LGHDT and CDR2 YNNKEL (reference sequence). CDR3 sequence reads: CASSQSDRRETEAFF. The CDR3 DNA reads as TGTGCCAGCAGCCAATCGGACAGGAGAGAAACTGAAGCTTTCTTT.

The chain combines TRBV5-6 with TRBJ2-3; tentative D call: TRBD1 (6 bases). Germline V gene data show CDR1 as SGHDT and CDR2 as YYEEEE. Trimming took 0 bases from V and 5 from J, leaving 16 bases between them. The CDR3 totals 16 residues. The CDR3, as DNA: TGTGCCAGCAGCTTGGGATACAGGGTAGGAAGAGATACGCAGTATTTT. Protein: CASSLGYRVGRDTQYF.

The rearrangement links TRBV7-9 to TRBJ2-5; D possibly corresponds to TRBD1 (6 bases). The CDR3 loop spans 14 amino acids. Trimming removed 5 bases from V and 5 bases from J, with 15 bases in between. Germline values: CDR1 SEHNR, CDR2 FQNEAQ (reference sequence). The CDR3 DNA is TGTGCCAGCAGCGGGAGCACAGGGACGGAGACCCAGTACTTC. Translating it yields CASSGSTGTETQYF.

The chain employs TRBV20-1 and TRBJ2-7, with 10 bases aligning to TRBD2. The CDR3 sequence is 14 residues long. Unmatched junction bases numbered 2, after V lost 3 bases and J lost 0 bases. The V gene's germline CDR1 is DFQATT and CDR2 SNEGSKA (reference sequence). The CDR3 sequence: CSASSGGLSYEQYF. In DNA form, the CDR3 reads TGCAGTGCTAGTAGCGGGGGGCTCTCCTACGAGCAGTACTTC.

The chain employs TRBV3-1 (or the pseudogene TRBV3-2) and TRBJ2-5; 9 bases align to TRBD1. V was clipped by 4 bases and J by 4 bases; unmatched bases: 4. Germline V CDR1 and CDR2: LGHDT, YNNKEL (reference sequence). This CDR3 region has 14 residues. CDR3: CASSLYRGLETQYF. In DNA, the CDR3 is TGTGCCAGCAGCCTCTACAGGGGGCTAGAGACCCAGTACTTC.